This T cell receptor beta chain was obtained from a study of blood T cell repertoires in COVID-19. Looking at the study overall: Spain, Italy and the United States supplied samples that represented acute and convalescent COVID-19. The analysed material was cDNA or gDNA that came from T cells, B-cell-depleted T cells, or PBMCs.

Germline CDR1 and CDR2: MDHEN and SYDVKM. Trimming removed 3 bases at V and 0 bases at J, with 7 bases between. The CDR3 length is 14 residues. In the original workflow: Nucleated cell number was recorded as an estimate derived from reference gene primer amplification. Sequencing was performed with immunoSEQ multiplex PCR; in TCRdb, only in-frame clones are kept and a portion is missing. The V and J calls and clone size are taken from that table; D and trimming were inferred from the DNA. The sample has about 180,000 clones, approximately 85% seen once. Across 24 US areas, participants ranged in age from about 18 to 100 years.

The sample comprised PBMCs or T cells enriched from blood (not recorded which). The J gene is TRBJ2-3, the V gene TRBV28; tentatively, D is TRBD2 (6 bases). This receptor was taken from a woman under 30 who had recovered from COVID-19. This CDR3 reads CASSFAGSTDTQYF. CDR3 DNA sequence: TGTGCCAGCAGTTTTGCGGGGAGCACAGATACGCAGTATTTT.